Below, 25 T cell receptor beta chains from the same sample are listed, as sequenced in a study of T-cell reconstitution after alpha-beta-depleted transplantation in children. Preparation of the TCRbeta library involved a method that used unique molecular identifiers. TCRdb re-called the PCR reads through MiXCR, storing one row per CDR3 protein. The sample yields approximately 400,000 distinct CDR3 sequences, about a tenth seen once. Here the sequenced sample was PBMCs from the stem cell graft donor, taken from the stem cell graft. The origin of the receptors is a human donor who donated a stem cell graft to a child with acute myeloid leukemia.

This clonotype was counted a few times. The rearrangement joins TRBV12-3 or TRBV12-4 to TRBJ1-1; maybe TRBD1 (5 bases). V lost 3 bases to trimming and J lost 6 bases, with 14 bases between them. This CDR3 is 14 amino acids long. The CDR3 region is CASSLDIGTPEAFF. CDR3 DNA: TGTGCCAGCAGTTTGGACATCGGCACACCTGAAGCTTTCTTT.

CDR3 coding DNA: TGCAGCGGAATTCGGACAGGGAGCACAGATACGCAGTATTTT. It specifies CSGIRTGSTDTQYF. V gene TRBV29-1 combines with J gene TRBJ2-3, with 8 bases fitting TRBD1. The germline V gene has CDR1 SQVTM and CDR2 ANQGSEA. This CDR3 region has 14 residues. J gave up 0 bases and V 7 bases, and 6 bases lay outside the gene matches.

This clonotype was seen only a few times. This chain connects TRBV20-1 to TRBJ2-7, with 8 bases fitting TRBD1. V was pared by 6 bases and J by 2 bases, with 6 bases of the junction left unmatched. The CDR3 is 13 residues long. Germline CDR1 reads DFQATT; CDR2 reads SNEGSKA (reference sequence). This chain's CDR3 is CSASQGGPYEQYF. The CDR3 nucleotides read TGCAGTGCCTCACAGGGGGGCCCCTACGAGCAGTACTTC.

This clonotype was counted a few times. The chain joins TRBV3-1 to TRBJ1-2; the match to TRBD1 covers 9 bases. V shed 0 bases, J shed 4 bases, and the junction held 9 bases outside the gene matches. Germline V lookup: CDR1 LGHDT, CDR2 YNNKEL (reference sequence). This CDR3 comprises 17 residues. DNA of the CDR3: TGTGCCAGCAGCCAAGATGAAGTGGGACAGGGATTCTATGGCTACACCTTC. Translating it yields CASSQDEVGQGFYGYTF. Using reference TRBV3-1 and TRBJ1-2 for the parts outside the CDR3, the full variable domain is DTAVSQTPKYLVTQMGNDKSIKCEQNLGHDTMYWYKQDSKKFLKIMFSYNNKELIINETVPNRFSPKSPDKAHLNLHINSLELGDSAVYFCASSQDEVGQGFYGYTFGSGTRLTVV.

The chain has TRBV25-1 and TRBJ2-1; D gene ambiguous. The CDR3 runs 11 residues. The V gene's germline CDR1 is MGHDK and CDR2 SYGVNS. The germline V and J ends were trimmed by 6 bases and 9 bases, with 9 bases remaining between them. The CDR3 DNA follows: TGTGCCAGCAGAGGGCAAAGTGAGCAGTTCTTC. Translated, it gives CASRGQSEQFF. Supplemented by reference TRBV25-1 and TRBJ2-1, the full variable domain reads EADIYQTPRYLVIGTGKKITLECSQTMGHDKMYWYQQDPGMELHLIHYSYGVNSTEKGDLSSESTVSRIRTEHFPLTLESARPSHTSQYLCASRGQSEQFFGPGTRLTVL.

This clonotype occurred many times. The chain recombines TRBV25-1 with TRBJ1-3; a weak D match, TRBD1 (6 bases). The CDR3 has 15 residues. CDR1 is MGHDK and CDR2 is SYGVNS in the germline V gene. V lost 6 bases, J lost 4 bases, and 16 bases lay in between. The CDR3, as DNA: TGTGCCAGCAGCGAAAAGCCAGGGGAGGGAAACACCATATATTTT. Residues: CASSEKPGEGNTIYF. Variable domain in full (rest from reference TRBV25-1 and TRBJ1-3): EADIYQTPRYLVIGTGKKITLECSQTMGHDKMYWYQQDPGMELHLIHYSYGVNSTEKGDLSSESTVSRIRTEHFPLTLESARPSHTSQYLCASSEKPGEGNTIYFGEGSWLTVV.

V and J are TRBV7-2 and TRBJ2-7; D might be TRBD2 (5 bases). Germline V gene lookup returns CDR1 SGHTA and CDR2 FQGNSA. This CDR3 contains 12 residues. The V and J ends lost 1 base and 5 bases respectively, with 6 bases between them. The DNA for the CDR3 is TGTGCCAGCAGCTTAGGGCGGGACGAGCAGTACGTC. Amino acids: CASSLGRDEQYV.

This clonotype was detected ten times or more. V usage is TRBV12-3 or TRBV12-4 and J usage is TRBJ2-1; TRBD2 matches 11 bases. J was trimmed by 9 bases and V by 1 base; bases with no gene match: 2. CDR3 length equals 14 residues. The CDR3 DNA sequence: TGTGCCAGCAGTTTAGTGGGGACTAGCGGTGAGCAGTTCTTC. Residues: CASSLVGTSGEQFF.

This clonotype occurred a few times. The chain uses TRBV5-1 and TRBJ2-3; possible D gene TRBD2, 5 bases. The V gene lost 4 bases and the J gene lost 5 bases, with 17 bases spanning the gap. Germline lookup yields CDR1 SGHRS and CDR2 YFSETQ. The CDR3 covers 15 residues. The CDR3 nucleotides are TGCGCCAGCAGCGGACGACCTAATGCGGGAGATACGCAGTATTTT. Its protein product is CASSGRPNAGDTQYF.

The chain couples TRBV12-3 or TRBV12-4 to TRBJ2-7; TRBD2 matches 9 bases. V lost 6 bases to trimming and J lost 5 bases; unmatched junction nucleotides: 8. CDR3 size: 14 residues. The CDR3 loop reads CASRPAGGVHEQYF. The CDR3 DNA is TGTGCCAGCAGACCAGCGGGAGGAGTCCACGAGCAGTACTTC.

This rearrangement joins TRBV5-4 to TRBJ2-7; D gene uncertain. The CDR3 has 12 amino acids. CDR1 and CDR2 from the germline V gene are SGHNT and YYREEE (reference sequence). V was trimmed by 1 base and J by 4 bases, leaving 6 bases between them. Here the CDR3 DNA reads TGTGCCAGCAGCTTGTATGCGTACGAGCAGTACTTC. The encoded protein is CASSLYAYEQYF.

This clonotype has just a few counts. The CDR3 region is CASSVATCLGGNEQYV. CDR3 nucleotides: TGTGCCAGCAGCGTAGCTACATGTCTAGGGGGGAACGAGCAGTACGTC. This chain links TRBV9 with TRBJ2-7; D may correspond to TRBD1 or TRBD2 (6 bases each). V was pared by 0 bases and J by 5 bases, with 18 bases between. Germline CDR1 and CDR2: SGDLS and YYNGEE. The CDR3 has 16 residues.

This clonotype showed up just a few times. The rearrangement joins TRBV7-2 to TRBJ1-1, with 8 bases fitting TRBD1. This CDR3 region has 15 residues. Germline V gene data show CDR1 as SGHTA and CDR2 as FQGNSA. The V segment lost 5 bases and the J segment 1 base; nucleotides outside the gene matches: 6. The CDR3 DNA follows: TGTGCCAGCAGCGAGGTCGGACAGGGGAACACTGAAGCTTTCTTT. Residues: CASSEVGQGNTEAFF.

CDR3 residues: CASSVTSLSTDTQYF. CDR3 bases: TGTGCCAGCAGCGTGACTAGCCTTAGCACAGATACGCAGTATTTT. The rearrangement joins TRBV9 to TRBJ2-3; 7 nucleotides line up with TRBD2. The J segment lost 0 bases and the V segment lost 2 bases, leaving 3 bases of the junction unmatched. CDR1 and CDR2 from the germline V gene are SGDLS and YYNGEE. The CDR3 is made up of 15 amino acids.

This clonotype was observed at least ten times. The CDR3, as DNA: TGTGCCAGCAGTTTTAAGACGGGGACTAGCGGGACCACAGATACGCAGTATTTT. Amino acid sequence: CASSFKTGTSGTTDTQYF. V usage is TRBV12-3 or TRBV12-4 and J usage is TRBJ2-3; 13 nucleotides align to TRBD2. The CDR3 sequence is 18 residues long. V was pared by 3 bases and J by 2 bases, with 8 bases of the junction left unmatched.

The chain couples TRBV9 to TRBJ1-1, with D maybe TRBD1 (6 bases). CDR3 length: 15 residues. V was clipped by 4 bases and J by 1 base, with 14 bases between them. Per the germline V gene, CDR1 is SGDLS and CDR2 is YYNGEE. CDR3 DNA sequence: TGTGCCAGCAGCATTAGGGACACCGGGAACACTGAAGCTTTCTTT. Residues: CASSIRDTGNTEAFF.

This clonotype appeared a few times. The genes are TRBV5-6 and TRBJ1-1; D uncertain. V was clipped by 0 bases and J by 4 bases, with 10 bases between them. Germline V gene data show CDR1 as SGHDT and CDR2 as YYEEEE. This CDR3 is built from 14 residues. The CDR3 is CASSLVGDATEAFF. CDR3 coding DNA: TGTGCCAGCAGCTTGGTGGGAGATGCCACTGAAGCTTTCTTT.

The chain recombines TRBV15 with TRBJ2-7; 8 bases are shared with TRBD2. Germline trimming cut 0 bases from V and 0 bases from J; bases unmatched to any gene: 7. The CDR3 extends over 17 amino acids. Germline V CDR1 and CDR2: LNHNV, YYDKDF (reference sequence). The CDR3 sequence is CATSRDLLAESSYEQYF. In DNA form, the CDR3 reads TGTGCCACCAGCAGAGATTTACTAGCGGAGAGCTCCTACGAGCAGTACTTC. The whole variable domain, remainder taken from reference TRBV15 and TRBJ2-7, is DAMVIQNPRYQVTQFGKPVTLSCSQTLNHNVMYWYQQKSSQAPKLLFHYYDKDFNNEADTPDNFQSRRPNTSFCFLDIRSPGLGDTAMYLCATSRDLLAESSYEQYFGPGTRLTVT.

The chain has TRBV29-1 and TRBJ2-1, with 12 bases lining up with TRBD1. The CDR3 has 17 amino acids. The V gene's germline CDR1 is SQVTM and CDR2 ANQGSEA. Trimming removed 7 bases from V and 8 bases from J; junction bases left unmatched: 18. In DNA form, the CDR3 reads TGCAGCGCGACCCCCGGGACAGGGGGCGCAAGGTTCGATGAGCAGTTCTTC. As protein: CSATPGTGGARFDEQFF.

The sample holds many counts of this clonotype. The rearrangement links TRBV5-1 to TRBJ1-1; D not resolved. The germline gives CDR1 SGHRS, CDR2 YFSETQ. V lost 0 bases to trimming and J lost 0 bases, with 9 bases between them. The CDR3 sequence is 15 residues long. The CDR3 region has the DNA TGCGCCAGCAGCTTGGCCCCTTCACTGAACACTGAAGCTTTCTTT. This gives the protein CASSLAPSLNTEAFF.

This clonotype was seen only a few times. The chain combines TRBV20-1 with TRBJ1-3, with D perhaps matching TRBD1 (6 bases). CDR1 is DFQATT and CDR2 is SNEGSKA in the germline V gene (reference sequence). This CDR3 is built from 17 residues. The V end lost 3 bases, the J end lost 4 bases, and 22 bases lay between the germline ends. CDR3 DNA: TGCAGTGCTAGGGGAGAATACTCAGGGGCATACGGAAACACCATATATTTT. This encodes CSARGEYSGAYGNTIYF.

This clonotype was detected a few times. J is TRBJ2-2 and V is TRBV25-1; maybe TRBD1 (6 bases). Germline loops: CDR1 MGHDK, CDR2 SYGVNS. This CDR3 spans 15 amino acids. Trimming took 1 base from V and 3 from J, leaving 9 bases between them. The CDR3 protein is CASSELAGDTGELFF. The CDR3 DNA reads TGTGCCAGCAGTGAATTAGCAGGGGACACCGGGGAGCTGTTTTTT.

The chain carries TRBV7-2 and TRBJ2-3; TRBD2 agrees at 9 bases. With V trimmed by 5 bases and J by 4 bases, 13 bases remained unmatched. This CDR3 comprises 17 residues. Germline V CDR1 and CDR2: SGHTA, FQGNSA. Here the CDR3 DNA reads TGTGCCAGCAGCCTTTCGGTTAGCGGGAGATTCCCAGATACGCAGTATTTT. Translated: CASSLSVSGRFPDTQYF.

This clonotype came up a few times. The V gene is TRBV12-3 or TRBV12-4, the J gene TRBJ2-1; 11 positions match TRBD2. J lost 13 bases, V lost 6 bases, and 14 bases had no gene match. The CDR3 is made up of 15 amino acids. The CDR3 sequence: CASSLSGGAWFCQFF. The CDR3 DNA reads TGTGCCAGCAGCCTTAGCGGGGGGGCATGGTTCTGTCAGTTCTTC.

This rearrangement joins TRBV2 to TRBJ1-1, with D unresolved. The CDR3 has 12 residues. The V gene lost 3 bases and the J gene lost 4 bases, with 6 bases spanning the gap. CDR1 is SNHLY, CDR2 FYNNEI, per germline. For the CDR3, the DNA is TGTGCCAGCAGTGAGGGGTTCACTGAAGCTTTCTTT. This translates into CASSEGFTEAFF.